This T cell receptor (beta chain) was observed in a study of blood T cell repertoires in COVID-19. In the study overall: The study drew acute and convalescent COVID-19 samples from the United States, Italy and Spain. In each case, the material was cDNA or gDNA derived from T cells, B-cell-depleted T cells, or PBMCs.

TCRdb keeps only in-frame clones here, not all; method: immunoSEQ multiplex PCR. This sample has some 350,000 clones, with approximately 86% found just once. Looked up from germline, CDR1 is SGHRS and CDR2 is YFSETQ. The length of the CDR3 is 18 residues. The V gene end was trimmed by 1 base and the J gene end by 2 bases; junction bases not matched to a gene: 4. The TCR was taken from a human donor in a cohort sampled during active COVID-19. Sequencing was performed on peripheral blood. The V and J genes are TRBV5-1 and TRBJ2-2; TRBD2 matches 14 bases. The CDR3: CASSLRTSGGSNTGELFF. The DNA for the CDR3 is TGCGCCAGCAGCTTGAGGACTAGCGGGGGGTCAAACACCGGGGAGCTGTTTTTT.